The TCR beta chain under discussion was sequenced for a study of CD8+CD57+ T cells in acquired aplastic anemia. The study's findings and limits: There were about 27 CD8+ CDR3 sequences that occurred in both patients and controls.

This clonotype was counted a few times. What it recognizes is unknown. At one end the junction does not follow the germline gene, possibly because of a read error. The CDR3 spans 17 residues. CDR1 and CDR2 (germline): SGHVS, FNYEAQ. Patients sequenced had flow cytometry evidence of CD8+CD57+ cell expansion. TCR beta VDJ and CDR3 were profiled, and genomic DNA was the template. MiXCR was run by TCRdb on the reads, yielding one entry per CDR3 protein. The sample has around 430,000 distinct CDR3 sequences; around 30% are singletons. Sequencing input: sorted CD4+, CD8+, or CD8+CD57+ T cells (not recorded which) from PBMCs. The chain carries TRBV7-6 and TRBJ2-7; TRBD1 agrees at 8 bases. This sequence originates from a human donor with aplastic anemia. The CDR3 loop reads CASSLATWTGQAYKQYF. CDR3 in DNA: TGTGCCAGCAGCTTAGCCACCTGGACAGGGCAAGCCTACAAGCAGTACTTC.